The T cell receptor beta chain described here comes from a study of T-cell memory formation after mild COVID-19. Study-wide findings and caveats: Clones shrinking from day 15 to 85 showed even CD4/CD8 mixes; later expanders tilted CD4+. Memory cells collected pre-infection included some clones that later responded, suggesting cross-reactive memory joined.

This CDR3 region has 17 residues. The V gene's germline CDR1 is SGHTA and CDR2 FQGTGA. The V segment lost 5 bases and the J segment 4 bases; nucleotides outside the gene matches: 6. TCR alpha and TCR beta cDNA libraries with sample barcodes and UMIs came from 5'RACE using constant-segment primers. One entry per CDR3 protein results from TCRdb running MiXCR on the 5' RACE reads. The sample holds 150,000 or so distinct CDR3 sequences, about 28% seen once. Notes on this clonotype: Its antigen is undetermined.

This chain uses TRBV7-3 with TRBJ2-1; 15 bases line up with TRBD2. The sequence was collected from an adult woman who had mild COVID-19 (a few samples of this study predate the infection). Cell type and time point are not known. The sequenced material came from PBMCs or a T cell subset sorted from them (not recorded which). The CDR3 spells CASSPQGLAGGYNEQFF. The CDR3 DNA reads TGTGCCAGCAGCCCCCAGGGACTAGCGGGAGGTTACAATGAGCAGTTCTTC.